The 13 T cell receptor beta chains below all came from one sample that was sequenced in a study of siplizumab effects on memory and regulatory T cells. Profiled with immunoSEQ multiplex PCR; TCRdb holds only in-frame clones, not every one. The sample has about 100,000 clones; 85% to 95% are singletons. Material: non-Treg CD4+ T cells sorted from blood. These receptors were collected from a human donor in good health.

There are a few counts of this clone. V and J are TRBV2 and TRBJ1-2; TRBD1 agrees at 12 bases. The CDR3 length is 14 residues. V dropped 8 bases and J dropped 6; count of bases not matched to a gene: 7. Germline loops: CDR1 SNHLY, CDR2 FYNNEI. The CDR3 loop is CASQAGQGAHGYTF. The CDR3 DNA is TGTGCCAGCCAAGCGGGACAGGGGGCTCATGGCTACACCTTC.

The chain recombines TRBV7-6 with TRBJ1-4; TRBD1 is a possible D gene (5 bases). CDR3 length: 16 amino acids. V gave up 5 bases and J gave up 4 bases, with 17 bases separating them. The germline V gene encodes CDR1 SGHVS and CDR2 FNYEAQ. As DNA, the CDR3 is TGTGCCAGCAGCCTGGGGGGACGGGAGGGTAATGAAAAACTGTTTTTT. Its protein is CASSLGGREGNEKLFF.

The genes are TRBV5-3 and TRBJ1-5; TRBD1 matches at 7 bases. TRBV5-3 is recorded as an ORF, its role being uncertain. The J segment lost 7 bases and the V segment lost 1 base, leaving 17 bases of the junction unmatched. The CDR3 contains 18 residues. CDR3 in amino acids: CARSLPHVYCRGKQPQHF. CDR3 nucleotides: TGTGCCAGAAGCTTGCCCCATGTGTATTGCAGGGGGAAACAGCCCCAGCATTTT.

This clone was detected a few times. The chain employs TRBV6-5 and TRBJ1-5, with D uncertain. The ends were cut back, 4 bases at V and 2 bases at J, with 6 bases in the middle. The CDR3 length is 13 residues. Germline CDR1 MNHEY, CDR2 SVGAGI. The chain's CDR3 is CASSLDGNQPQHF. The CDR3 nucleotides are TGTGCCAGCAGTTTGGACGGCAATCAGCCCCAGCATTTT.

V gene TRBV5-1 combines with J gene TRBJ2-3; D uncertain. The CDR3 contains 14 residues. Trimming left V 2 bases short and J 1 base short, with 8 bases between. Germline CDR1 SGHRS, CDR2 YFSETQ. CDR3 sequence: CASSFTSGTDTQYF. The DNA for the CDR3 is TGCGCCAGCAGCTTTACCAGCGGCACAGATACGCAGTATTTT. The full variable domain, completed using reference TRBV5-1 and TRBJ2-3, is KAGVTQTPRYLIKTRGQQVTLSCSPISGHRSVSWYQQTPGQGLQFLFEYFSETQRNKGNFPGRFSGRQFSNSRSEMNVSTLELGDSALYLCASSFTSGTDTQYFGPGTRLTVL.

Only one count was recorded for this clone. The chain links TRBV7-9 to TRBJ2-5; possible D gene TRBD1, 6 bases. Germline CDR1 SEHNR, CDR2 FQNEAQ (reference sequence). The CDR3 has 14 amino acids. With 3 bases removed from V and 2 bases from J, the gap between germline ends came to 10 bases. CDR3 loop: CASSFLDRQETQYF. Here the CDR3 DNA reads TGTGCCAGCAGCTTTCTCGACAGGCAAGAGACCCAGTACTTC.

The chain joins TRBV29-1 to TRBJ1-2; D is possibly TRBD1 (5 bases). Germline CDR1 SQVTM, CDR2 ANQGSEA. This CDR3 comprises 13 residues. V dropped 8 bases and J dropped 4 bases, with 17 bases sitting between them. The CDR3 DNA reads as TGCAGCATAAAAAGGGGATTCGCCTATGGCTACACCTTC. Its translation is CSIKRGFAYGYTF.

The gene calls are TRBV9 and TRBJ2-7, with D possibly called TRBD1 or TRBD2 (6 bases each). The CDR3 contains 14 residues. The ends were cut back, 0 bases at V and 10 bases at J, with 17 bases in the middle. Germline CDR1 and CDR2: SGDLS and YYNGEE. In nucleotides, the CDR3 is TGTGCCAGCAGCGTAGGGGGGCGGGACGAGGTTCAGTACTTC. It encodes CASSVGGRDEVQYF.

The rearrangement uses TRBV19 and TRBJ1-5; 7 bases align to TRBD1. This CDR3 has 13 amino acids. The germline V gene has CDR1 LNHDA and CDR2 SQIVND (reference sequence). Trimming took 8 bases from V and 3 from J; bases not matched to a gene: 4. The CDR3, as DNA: TGTGCCAGTGAGACAGGGTTCAATCAGCCCCAGCATTTT. It codes for CASETGFNQPQHF.

The gene calls are TRBV12-5 and TRBJ2-5; D ambiguous. The V and J ends lost 5 bases and 5 bases respectively, with 9 bases between them. Germline V gene sequence: CDR1 LGHNT, CDR2 FRNRAP. The CDR3 has 12 amino acids. DNA of the CDR3: TGTGCTAGTGGTCCCCGGGTGGAGACCCAGTACTTC. Protein: CASGPRVETQYF.

J is TRBJ2-3 and V is TRBV7-3; D is possibly TRBD2 (5 bases). Trimming removed 3 bases at V and 5 bases at J, with 12 bases between. CDR1 SGHTA and CDR2 FQGTGA come from the germline V gene. The CDR3 is 14 residues long. CDR3 coding DNA: TGTGCCAGCAGCTTTAGTGGTGGGAGAGATACGCAGTATTTT. Its protein is CASSFSGGRDTQYF. The whole variable domain, filled in from reference TRBV7-3 and TRBJ2-3, reads GAGVSQTPSNKVTEKGKYVELRCDPISGHTALYWYRQSLGQGPEFLIYFQGTGAADDSGLPNDRFFAVRPEGSVSTLKIQRTERGDSAVYLCASSFSGGRDTQYFGPGTRLTVL.

The chain has TRBV28 and TRBJ2-5; D gene unclear. In germline, CDR1 is MDHEN, CDR2 SYDVKM. Trimming cost V 8 bases and J 5 bases, with 18 bases left between them. This CDR3 has 14 amino acids. CDR3 sequence: CASCSPFLRETQYF. CDR3 sequence (DNA): TGTGCCAGCTGTAGCCCATTTTTGCGGGAGACCCAGTACTTC.

The chain joins TRBV4-2 to TRBJ2-7; possibly TRBD1 or TRBD2 for D (5 bases each). This CDR3 is 17 amino acids long. With 2 bases removed from V and 3 bases from J, the gap between germline ends came to 20 bases. The germline gives CDR1 LGHNA, CDR2 YNFKEQ. CDR3 bases: TGTGCCAGCAGCCAAATAAGCGGCGGACACCAGGACTACGAGCAGTACTTC. Its protein is CASSQISGGHQDYEQYF.